These T cell receptor beta chains were read from a single sample in a study of metastatic and nonmetastatic thyroid tumors. TCRdb re-clonotyped the PCR reads via MiXCR. This table holds around 16,000 clones, about 23% found once. The sequencing sample was made of blood. Receptors were obtained from a male donor with papillary thyroid cancer or a benign thyroid nodule (not recorded which). Some clones in this sample may be carry-over from other donors' samples. Each CDR3 is given with its conserved first and last residue. Each record gives: CDR3 length, clone size, J gene, D gene, V gene, CDR3 protein, CDR3 DNA. A D gene is named only where the DNA matches it firmly. Some rows mark clone size as missing; the rest say once, few, many or name a class of expanded clone.

cdr3_length: 13
clone_size: medium-sized
j_call: TRBJ2-3
d_call: .
v_call: TRBV20-1
cdr3_aa: CSARATATDTQYF
cdr3_nt: TGCAGTGCTAGAGCCACAGCGACAGATACGCAGTATTTT

cdr3_length: 15
clone_size: medium-sized
j_call: TRBJ2-3
d_call: .
v_call: TRBV27
cdr3_aa: CASSRRGGGTDTQYF
cdr3_nt: TGTGCCAGCTCACGGAGGGGGGGAGGCACAGATACGCAGTATTTT

cdr3_length: 14
clone_size: .
j_call: TRBJ2-3
d_call: .
v_call: TRBV28
cdr3_aa: CAHTSRAWTDTQYF
cdr3_nt: TGTGCCCACACTAGCAGGGCCTGGACAGATACGCAGTATTTT

cdr3_length: 16
clone_size: .
j_call: TRBJ1-3
d_call: .
v_call: TRBV14
cdr3_aa: CASSQGYGARGNTIYF
cdr3_nt: TGTGCCAGCAGCCAAGGATACGGGGCGCGGGGAAACACCATATATTTT

cdr3_length: 14
clone_size: many
j_call: TRBJ2-3
d_call: .
v_call: TRBV6-2/TRBV6-3
cdr3_aa: CASSNPTGTDTQYF
cdr3_nt: TGTGCCAGCAGTAACCCAACGGGCACAGATACGCAGTATTTT

cdr3_length: 15
clone_size: .
j_call: TRBJ2-1
d_call: TRBD1
v_call: TRBV12-3/TRBV12-4
cdr3_aa: CASSISRTGCIEQFF
cdr3_nt: TGTGCCAGCAGTATCTCACGGACAGGGTGCATTGAGCAGTTCTTC

cdr3_length: 16
clone_size: many
j_call: TRBJ2-7
d_call: TRBD1
v_call: TRBV5-4
cdr3_aa: CASRTGTGPQYYEQYF
cdr3_nt: TGTGCCAGCAGGACCGGGACAGGGCCCCAATACTACGAGCAGTACTTC

cdr3_length: 13
clone_size: medium-sized
j_call: TRBJ2-7
d_call: TRBD2
v_call: TRBV20-1
cdr3_aa: CSARGLAGYEQYF
cdr3_nt: TGCAGTGCTAGAGGACTAGCGGGCTACGAGCAGTACTTC

cdr3_length: 14
clone_size: .
j_call: TRBJ2-2
d_call: .
v_call: TRBV18
cdr3_aa: CASSALRDAGELFF
cdr3_nt: TGTGCCAGCTCAGCGCTACGGGACGCCGGGGAGCTGTTTTTT

cdr3_length: 13
clone_size: medium-sized
j_call: TRBJ2-2
d_call: .
v_call: TRBV30
cdr3_aa: CAWSGRDAGELFF
cdr3_nt: TGTGCCTGGAGTGGTAGGGACGCCGGGGAGCTGTTTTTT

cdr3_length: 16
clone_size: many
j_call: TRBJ1-5
d_call: TRBD1
v_call: TRBV19
cdr3_aa: CASSSRQGVSNQPQHF
cdr3_nt: TGTGCCAGTAGTTCACGACAGGGTGTGAGCAATCAGCCCCAGCATTTT

cdr3_length: 17
clone_size: .
j_call: TRBJ1-2
d_call: .
v_call: TRBV19
cdr3_aa: CASTSASGKYFNYGYTF
cdr3_nt: TGTGCCAGTACCTCGGCTTCGGGGAAGTACTTTAACTATGGCTACACCTTC

cdr3_length: 13
clone_size: medium-sized
j_call: TRBJ1-5
d_call: .
v_call: TRBV11-2
cdr3_aa: CASSLQGRAPQHF
cdr3_nt: TGTGCCAGCAGCCTGCAAGGGCGCGCGCCCCAGCATTTT

cdr3_length: 13
clone_size: many
j_call: TRBJ1-1
d_call: .
v_call: TRBV6-1
cdr3_aa: CASRFQGNTGAFF
cdr3_nt: TGTGCCAGCAGATTCCAGGGTAACACTGGAGCTTTCTTT

cdr3_length: 15
clone_size: many
j_call: TRBJ1-2
d_call: .
v_call: TRBV4-1
cdr3_aa: CASSQVGIADYGYTF
cdr3_nt: TGCGCCAGCAGCCAAGTGGGGATCGCAGACTATGGCTACACCTTC

cdr3_length: 16
clone_size: once
j_call: TRBJ2-3
d_call: TRBD2
v_call: TRBV2
cdr3_aa: CASSRLAGGLTDTQYF
cdr3_nt: TGTGCCAGCAGTCGGCTAGCGGGAGGCTTGACAGATACGCAGTATTTT

cdr3_length: 12
clone_size: many
j_call: TRBJ1-1
d_call: .
v_call: TRBV18
cdr3_aa: CASSPAGAEAFF
cdr3_nt: TGTGCCAGCTCACCAGCGGGGGCTGAAGCTTTCTTT

cdr3_length: 15
clone_size: medium-sized
j_call: TRBJ2-7
d_call: TRBD1
v_call: TRBV18
cdr3_aa: CASSPKTGKGYEQYF
cdr3_nt: TGTGCCAGCTCACCGAAGACAGGGAAGGGGTACGAGCAGTACTTC

cdr3_length: 17
clone_size: many
j_call: TRBJ1-4
d_call: TRBD1
v_call: TRBV7-8
cdr3_aa: CASSEDGRRGQNEKLFF
cdr3_nt: TGTGCCAGCAGCGAGGACGGTAGACGGGGACAGAATGAAAAACTGTTTTTT

cdr3_length: 14
clone_size: many
j_call: TRBJ2-5
d_call: .
v_call: TRBV7-6
cdr3_aa: CASSLDAAGETQYF
cdr3_nt: TGTGCCAGCAGCTTAGATGCGGCCGGTGAGACCCAGTACTTC

cdr3_length: 14
clone_size: many
j_call: TRBJ2-1
d_call: TRBD2
v_call: TRBV6-1
cdr3_aa: CAVTGSGGAGEQFF
cdr3_nt: TGTGCCGTCACAGGGAGCGGGGGGGCCGGTGAGCAGTTCTTC

cdr3_length: 16
clone_size: medium-sized
j_call: TRBJ2-3
d_call: .
v_call: TRBV6-1
cdr3_aa: CASRDRAATSTDTQYF
cdr3_nt: TGTGCCAGCAGGGACCGGGCTGCCACTAGCACAGATACGCAGTATTTT

cdr3_length: 15
clone_size: .
j_call: TRBJ1-1
d_call: .
v_call: TRBV28
cdr3_aa: CASSPWEGGGTEAFF
cdr3_nt: TGTGCCAGCAGCCCTTGGGAAGGGGGAGGGACTGAAGCTTTCTTT

cdr3_length: 12
clone_size: many
j_call: TRBJ1-4
d_call: TRBD1
v_call: TRBV20-1
cdr3_aa: CSARDLTGGLFF
cdr3_nt: TGCAGTGCTAGAGATCTGACAGGGGGACTGTTTTTT

cdr3_length: 19
clone_size: .
j_call: TRBJ2-1
d_call: TRBD2
v_call: TRBV14
cdr3_aa: CASSQNFLAGGRKRDEQFF
cdr3_nt: TGTGCCAGCAGCCAAAACTTCCTAGCGGGAGGGAGAAAGCGGGATGAGCAGTTCTTC

cdr3_length: 15
clone_size: .
j_call: TRBJ2-2
d_call: TRBD1
v_call: TRBV11-1
cdr3_aa: CASSINRGHTGELFF
cdr3_nt: TGTGCCAGCAGCATAAACAGGGGGCACACCGGGGAGCTGTTTTTT

cdr3_length: 16
clone_size: .
j_call: TRBJ1-6
d_call: .
v_call: TRBV9
cdr3_aa: CASSVIGKGSNSPLHF
cdr3_nt: TGTGCCAGCAGCGTAATAGGGAAGGGGAGTAATTCACCCCTCCACTTT

cdr3_length: 13
clone_size: .
j_call: TRBJ2-1
d_call: .
v_call: TRBV9
cdr3_aa: CASSVGSYNDQFF
cdr3_nt: TGTGCCAGCAGCGTAGGAAGTTACAATGATCAGTTCTTC

cdr3_length: 15
clone_size: medium-sized
j_call: TRBJ1-5
d_call: .
v_call: TRBV6-1
cdr3_aa: CASSDGGSAGQPQHF
cdr3_nt: TGTGCCAGCAGTGACGGAGGGTCGGCGGGTCAGCCCCAGCATTTT

cdr3_length: 14
clone_size: many
j_call: TRBJ2-2
d_call: .
v_call: TRBV19
cdr3_aa: CASSITGGTGELFF
cdr3_nt: TGTGCCAGTAGTATAACCGGGGGCACCGGGGAGCTGTTTTTT